This T cell receptor (beta chain) appears in the sequencing data of a study of cytomegalovirus exposure and HLA in healthy donors. The PCR employed 60 Vbeta primers together with 13 Jbeta primers. TCRdb's copy holds only in-frame clones and misses some; the assay was immunoSEQ multiplex PCR. The sample lists about 160,000 clones; roughly 76% were seen once. Trimming took 5 bases from V and 2 from J; bases not matched to a gene: 9. Germline V CDR1 and CDR2: SGDLS, YYNGEE. This CDR3 has 16 amino acids. About this clone: Its antigen is unknown.

Study outcomes and limitations: In a later analysis, TCR association rates varied by HLA locus: DRB1 most, HLA-C fewest.

The chain recombines TRBV9 with TRBJ2-5; 10 positions agree with TRBD2. The TCR originated in a human donor in good health. Sequencing was done on a sample of PBMCs. The CDR3 sequence is CASSPQRGGIQETQYF. The CDR3 DNA reads as TGTGCCAGCAGTCCTCAGCGGGGGGGGATTCAAGAGACCCAGTACTTC. The complete variable domain, with remaining parts taken from reference TRBV9 and TRBJ2-5, reads DSGVTQTPKHLITATGQRVTLRCSPRSGDLSVYWYQQSLDQGLQFLIQYYNGEERAKGNILERFSAQQFPDLHSELNLSSLELGDSALYFCASSPQRGGIQETQYFGPGTRLLVL.